These T cell receptor beta chains were read from a single sample in a study of T-cell reconstitution after alpha-beta-depleted transplantation in children. TCRdb used MiXCR to reprocess the PCR reads, holding one entry per CDR3 protein. The sample carries roughly 220,000 distinct CDR3 sequences, 12% recorded once. Here the sequenced sample was PBMCs from the stem cell graft donor, taken from the stem cell graft. The receptors originated from a human donor who donated a stem cell graft to a child with acute lymphoblastic leukemia. Each CDR3 is given with its conserved first and last residue. The order of the fields is J gene, D gene, V gene, clone size, CDR3 protein, CDR3 DNA. A D gene is named only where the DNA matches it firmly. Clone size is stated in some rows and not others, as once, few, many or a class when expanded.

J: TRBJ2-3
D: TRBD2
V: TRBV20-1
size: many
CDR3: CSATTSGDAYTDTQYF
DNA: TGCAGTGCTACTACTAGCGGGGATGCTTACACAGATACGCAGTATTTT

J: TRBJ1-2
D: .
V: TRBV7-9
size: many
CDR3: CASSPRDSF
DNA: TGTGCCAGCAGCCCGCGGGACTCATTC

J: TRBJ1-1
D: .
V: TRBV6-2/TRBV6-3
size: many
CDR3: CATSGPGHLNTEAFF
DNA: TGTGCCACCTCAGGTCCGGGACACCTGAACACTGAAGCTTTCTTT

J: TRBJ2-1
D: .
V: TRBV20-1
size: many
CDR3: CSASPPREVWHNEQFF
DNA: TGCAGTGCTAGCCCCCCCAGAGAGGTCTGGCACAATGAGCAGTTCTTC

J: TRBJ1-2
D: .
V: TRBV3-1
size: few
CDR3: CASSQDLMDGYTF
DNA: TGTGCCAGCAGCCAAGATCTGATGGATGGCTACACCTTC

J: TRBJ2-6
D: .
V: TRBV20-1
size: many
CDR3: CSASVQGYSLSGANVLTF
DNA: TGCAGTGCTTCTGTGCAGGGTTATTCTCTCTCTGGGGCCAACGTCCTGACTTTC

J: TRBJ2-4
D: TRBD1
V: TRBV9
size: many
CDR3: CASSVGDSYLGRHF
DNA: TGTGCCAGCAGCGTAGGGGACAGCTACCTTGGACGGCACTTC

J: TRBJ1-5
D: .
V: TRBV27
size: many
CDR3: CASSSRPNQPQHF
DNA: TGTGCCAGCAGTTCCCGCCCGAATCAGCCCCAGCATTTT

J: TRBJ2-7
D: .
V: TRBV6-2/TRBV6-3
size: many
CDR3: CASSPRAALEQYF
DNA: TGTGCCAGCAGCCCCCGCGCAGCTCTCGAGCAGTACTTC

J: TRBJ2-7
D: TRBD1
V: TRBV6-5
size: many
CDR3: CASSSSSGQGIYEQYF
DNA: TGTGCCAGCAGTTCCTCCTCGGGACAGGGTATCTACGAGCAGTACTTC

J: TRBJ2-5
D: .
V: TRBV29-1
size: many
CDR3: CSATWARAVQETQYF
DNA: TGCAGCGCCACCTGGGCCAGGGCCGTACAAGAGACCCAGTACTTC

J: TRBJ2-1
D: .
V: TRBV7-7
size: many
CDR3: CASSLGGPMDEQFF
DNA: TGTGCCAGCAGCTTAGGAGGGCCCATGGATGAGCAGTTCTTC

J: TRBJ2-7
D: .
V: TRBV19
size: .
CDR3: CASSPREGEFYEQYF
DNA: TGTGCCAGTAGTCCCCGCGAGGGGGAGTTCTACGAGCAGTACTTC

J: TRBJ1-2
D: .
V: TRBV6-2/TRBV6-3
size: .
CDR3: CASSYAWGNGYTF
DNA: TGTGCCAGCAGCTACGCATGGGGAAATGGCTACACCTTC

J: TRBJ2-7
D: TRBD1
V: TRBV29-1
size: few
CDR3: CSVAWEDRVEQYF
DNA: TGCAGCGTTGCTTGGGAAGACAGGGTCGAGCAGTACTTC

J: TRBJ2-5
D: .
V: TRBV5-1
size: .
CDR3: CANSAGQTRRETQYF
DNA: TGCGCCAACAGCGCCGGACAAACCCGTCGAGAGACCCAGTACTTC

J: TRBJ2-7
D: TRBD1
V: TRBV20-1
size: many
CDR3: CSARDGQGASYEQYF
DNA: TGCAGTGCTAGAGATGGGCAGGGGGCTTCCTACGAGCAGTACTTC

J: TRBJ2-7
D: .
V: TRBV18
size: many
CDR3: CASSPPGNSYEQYF
DNA: TGTGCCAGCTCACCACCAGGAAACTCCTACGAGCAGTACTTC

J: TRBJ2-6
D: .
V: TRBV9
size: many
CDR3: CASSAIVGGANVLTF
DNA: TGTGCCAGCAGCGCGATAGTTGGTGGGGCCAACGTCCTGACTTTC

J: TRBJ1-4
D: .
V: TRBV12-3/TRBV12-4
size: .
CDR3: CASSLTGEGEKLFF
DNA: TGTGCCAGCAGCTTGACTGGGGAGGGAGAAAAACTGTTTTTT

J: TRBJ1-1
D: .
V: TRBV5-1
size: many
CDR3: CASSPRTARSSTEAFF
DNA: TGCGCCAGCAGCCCTAGAACGGCTCGATCGTCCACTGAAGCTTTCTTT

J: TRBJ2-1
D: TRBD2
V: TRBV7-3
size: many
CDR3: CASSPTELAGGEQFF
DNA: TGTGCCAGCAGCCCCACGGAACTAGCGGGAGGTGAGCAGTTCTTC

J: TRBJ1-6
D: TRBD1
V: TRBV4-3
size: .
CDR3: CASSSWGQGNSPLHF
DNA: TGCGCCAGCAGCTCGTGGGGACAGGGGAATTCACCCCTCCACTTT

J: TRBJ2-7
D: .
V: TRBV7-8
size: many
CDR3: CASSFPGSLYYEQYF
DNA: TGTGCCAGCAGCTTCCCCGGGTCCTTGTACTACGAGCAGTACTTC

J: TRBJ1-3
D: .
V: TRBV28
size: many
CDR3: CASSFFVDTRNTIYF
DNA: TGTGCCAGCAGTTTCTTTGTGGACACTCGAAACACCATATATTTT